A single sample gave rise to the 30 T cell receptor beta chains below, sequenced in a study of blood T cells in healthy people across ages (dated by TCRdb to the mid-2010s). Libraries were prepared through 5' RACE. TCRdb names Illumina HiSeq 2500 as the instrument used. A second roughly 6 to 11 cycle PCR used a sample-barcoded 5' primer and a J-beta primer mix. TCRdb trimmed the raw reads at Q25, called clones with MiXCR and kept productive beta chains. Rows merge per CDR3 protein into single entries with the most common DNA and genes. The sample contains approximately 680,000 distinct CDR3 sequences, roughly 30% of them found a single time. The ten top clones hold roughly 15% of the sample. What was sequenced was blood. The source of these receptors is a woman of 80 years or more in good health. Donor details come from another sample of the same person, matched by shared clones.

This clonotype was counted ten times or more. The V gene is TRBV5-1, the J gene TRBJ1-1; D is unclear. The length of the CDR3 is 15 residues. V lost 3 bases, J lost 0 bases, and 12 bases lay in between. Per the germline V gene, CDR1 is SGHRS and CDR2 is YFSETQ. CDR3 in amino acids: CASSSKVGLNTEAFF. The CDR3 coding sequence is TGCGCCAGCAGCTCAAAGGTCGGCCTGAACACTGAAGCTTTCTTT.

This clonotype has a count of ten or more. V usage is TRBV21-1 and J usage is TRBJ2-3. TRBV21-1 is listed as a pseudogene. The CDR3 runs to 14 residues. CDR3 loop: CASSAISEADTQYF. In nucleotides, the CDR3 is TGTGCCAGCAGCGCCATAAGTGAGGCAGATACGCAGTATTTT.

The chain recombines TRBV6-1 with TRBJ2-2, with D perhaps TRBD1 (5 bases). Between the trimmed V and J ends, which lost 5 bases and 5 bases, there was a span of 18 bases. Germline V gives CDR1 MNHNS, CDR2 SASEGT. This CDR3 is built from 16 residues. CDR3 amino acids: CASSLLLSGPTGELFF. CDR3 DNA sequence: TGTGCCAGCAGTCTGCTCCTCTCAGGGCCTACCGGGGAGCTGTTTTTT.

This clonotype has a handful of counts. A clone one base away is much larger, so this may be a read error. The rearrangement uses TRBV7-6 and TRBJ2-7, with D perhaps being TRBD1 or TRBD2 (5 bases each). CDR1 and CDR2 (germline): SGHVS, FNYEAQ. Deletions cut 5 bases from V and 7 bases from J, with 18 bases between. The CDR3 is 14 residues long. The CDR3 nucleotides read TGTGCCAGCAGCACCGGGACCCTGGGTGGTGAGCAGTACTTC. Its translation: CASSTGTLGGEQYF. Supplemented by reference TRBV7-6 and TRBJ2-7, the full variable domain reads GAGVSQSPRYKVTKRGQDVALRCDPISGHVSLYWYRQALGQGPEFLTYFNYEAQQDKSGLPNDRFSAERPEGSISTLTIQRTEQRDSAMYRCASSTGTLGGEQYFGPGTRLTVT.

The chain links TRBV7-9 to TRBJ2-1, with 9 bases matching TRBD2. This CDR3 has 15 amino acids. J was trimmed by 9 bases and V by 5 bases; bases with no gene match: 11. Germline assignment: CDR1 SEHNR and CDR2 FQNEAQ (reference sequence). CDR3 DNA: TGTGCCAGCAGCGCCGCCGGGACTAGCAGAACTGAGCAGTTCTTC. Amino acids: CASSAAGTSRTEQFF. Drawing the rest from reference TRBV7-9 and TRBJ2-1, the complete variable domain is DTGVSQNPRHKITKRGQNVTFRCDPISEHNRLYWYRQTLGQGPEFLTYFQNEAQLEKSRLLSDRFSAERPKGSFSTLEIQRTEQGDSAMYLCASSAAGTSRTEQFFGPGTRLTVL.

This clonotype was seen ten or more times. This chain uses TRBV7-3 with TRBJ2-1; TRBD1 matches 11 bases. There are 14 residues in the CDR3. CDR1 and CDR2 from the germline V gene are SGHTA and FQGTGA. J gave up 6 bases and V 5 bases, and 3 bases lay outside the gene matches. The CDR3 is CASSPGTGGNEQFF. In DNA, the CDR3 is TGTGCCAGCAGCCCCGGGACAGGGGGCAATGAGCAGTTCTTC.

The table lists this clonotype with a few counts. A much larger clone lies one base from this, so it may be a read error. The chain's CDR3 is CASSFQTGGKQFF. DNA of the CDR3: TGTGCCAGCAGCTTCCAAACAGGGGGTAAGCAGTTCTTC. J is TRBJ2-1 and V is TRBV7-3, with 8 bases identical to TRBD1. The junction had 6 bases not matched to a gene; V was cut back by 3 bases and J by 11 bases. Germline CDR1 SGHTA, CDR2 FQGTGA. CDR3 length: 13 residues.

This clonotype was seen repeatedly, ten times or more. The V and J genes are TRBV3-1 and TRBJ2-5, with D unresolved. V lost 1 base to trimming and J lost 1 base, with 7 bases between them. There are 14 residues in the CDR3. In germline, CDR1 is LGHDT, CDR2 YNNKEL (reference sequence). The CDR3 region is CASSQVGVQETQYF. CDR3 DNA: TGTGCCAGCAGCCAAGTCGGCGTCCAAGAGACCCAGTACTTC.

On this clonotype itself: Being one base from a much bigger clone, this may be a read error. V gene TRBV12-3 or TRBV12-4 combines with J gene TRBJ2-5; TRBD2 matches at 7 bases. The CDR3 totals 18 residues. V was clipped by 0 bases and J by 11 bases; unmatched bases: 21. CDR3 amino acids: CASSLASRGLAANNEQYF. In DNA, the CDR3 is TGTGCCAGCAGTTTAGCCTCGAGGGGTCTAGCGGCCAACAATGAGCAGTACTTC.

This clonotype came up many times. The chain has TRBV20-1 and TRBJ2-3; D ambiguous. From germline, CDR1 is DFQATT and CDR2 SNEGSKA (reference sequence). The CDR3 length is 13 residues. V lost 0 bases to trimming and J lost 7 bases, with 11 bases between them. CDR3 protein: CSARDDRANTQYF. The CDR3 nucleotides read TGCAGTGCTAGAGATGATCGCGCGAATACGCAGTATTTT.

This clonotype was observed many times. This sequence joins TRBV20-1 and TRBJ2-1; TRBD2 is a possible D gene (7 bases). CDR3 length: 13 amino acids. From germline, CDR1 is DFQATT and CDR2 SNEGSKA (reference sequence). The V end was cut by 4 bases, the J end by 9 bases, with 16 bases between. CDR3 DNA: TGCAGTGCTAACCCAGGGGCTAGCGGTGAGCAGTTCTTC. It yields the protein CSANPGASGEQFF.

This clonotype came up many times. This chain joins TRBV7-2 and TRBJ2-3, with 8 bases that match TRBD2. This CDR3 is 17 amino acids long. Trimming took 6 bases from V and 5 from J; bases not matched to a gene: 16. Germline values: CDR1 SGHTA, CDR2 FQGNSA. The CDR3 is CASSLRPGGARRDTQYF. CDR3 DNA sequence: TGTGCCAGCAGTCTTAGGCCCGGGGGGGCGCGGAGAGATACGCAGTATTTT. The full variable domain, in which reference TRBV7-2 and TRBJ2-3 provide the parts outside the CDR3, is GAGVSQSPSNKVTEKGKDVELRCDPISGHTALYWYRQSLGQGLEFLIYFQGNSAPDKSGLPSDRFSAERTGGSVSTLTIQRTQQEDSAVYLCASSLRPGGARRDTQYFGPGTRLTVL.

Note on this clonotype: Since a much larger clone is just one base distant, this may be a read error. V usage is TRBV9 and J usage is TRBJ2-1, with 10 bases lining up with TRBD2. Germline values: CDR1 SGDLS, CDR2 YYNGEE. The CDR3 totals 15 residues. CDR3 loop: CASSVGLAGDNERFF. CDR3 DNA: TGTGCCAGCAGCGTAGGGCTAGCGGGGGACAATGAGCGGTTCTTC.

V is TRBV7-2 and J is TRBJ2-1; D call uncertain. Between the trimmed V and J ends, which lost 6 bases and 2 bases, there was a span of 11 bases. CDR3 length: 14 amino acids. Germline V gene sequence: CDR1 SGHTA, CDR2 FQGNSA. The CDR3 DNA reads TGTGCCAGCAGTTTACAGCACACCTACAATGAGCAGTTCTTC. As protein: CASSLQHTYNEQFF. Combining the CDR3 with reference TRBV7-2 and TRBJ2-1 gives the whole variable domain GAGVSQSPSNKVTEKGKDVELRCDPISGHTALYWYRQSLGQGLEFLIYFQGNSAPDKSGLPSDRFSAERTGGSVSTLTIQRTQQEDSAVYLCASSLQHTYNEQFFGPGTRLTVL.

V is TRBV4-1 and J is TRBJ1-2, with 9 bases matching TRBD1. The CDR3 is 16 residues long. The V gene's germline CDR1 is MGHRA and CDR2 YSYEKL. V gave up 0 bases and J gave up 7 bases; unmatched junction bases: 9. CDR3 bases: TGCGCCAGCAGCCAAGATGGGGGACAGGGTGACTGTGGCTACACCTTC. Translation gives CASSQDGGQGDCGYTF.

This chain connects TRBV5-4 to TRBJ2-3, with 7 bases lining up with TRBD1. J gave up 8 bases and V 0 bases, and 9 bases lay outside the gene matches. From germline, CDR1 is SGHNT and CDR2 YYREEE (reference sequence). This CDR3 contains 15 residues. The DNA for the CDR3 is TGTGCCAGCAGCTTGGGAGGGACAGCCCGTTTTACGCAGTATTTT. Translating gives CASSLGGTARFTQYF.

This clonotype was found a few times. V and J are TRBV4-3 and TRBJ2-2; D remains ambiguous. The V gene's germline CDR1 is LGHNA and CDR2 YSLEER. Trimming cost V 0 bases and J 7 bases, with 9 bases left between them. The CDR3 is 14 amino acids. The CDR3 coding sequence is TGCGCCAGCAGCCAAGATCCCTTTGACGGGGAGCTGTTTTTT. Translating gives CASSQDPFDGELFF.

The gene calls are TRBV6-2 or TRBV6-3 and TRBJ2-1; 13 nucleotides align to TRBD2. V was pared by 7 bases and J by 9 bases, with 9 bases of the junction left unmatched. CDR1 MNHEY and CDR2 SVGEGT come from the germline V gene. There are 15 residues in the CDR3. The CDR3 sequence is CASNLLAGGLGEQFF. DNA for the CDR3: TGTGCCAGCAATCTACTAGCGGGGGGGCTAGGTGAGCAGTTCTTC.

As concerns this clonotype: Given a much more abundant clone one base away, this may be a read error. V and J are TRBV18 and TRBJ2-3; possible D gene TRBD2, 6 bases. CDR1 and CDR2 from the germline V gene are KGHSH and LQKENI. There are 16 residues in the CDR3. The CDR3 DNA follows: TGTGCCAGCTCACCAAGGCCCGGAGCGGGCACAGATACGCGGTATTTT. It yields the protein CASSPRPGAGTDTRYF.

A remark on this clonotype: Since a much larger clone is just one base distant, this may be a read error. The chain links TRBV6-6 to TRBJ1-5; maybe TRBD1 (6 bases). CDR1 is MNHNY, CDR2 SVGAGI, per germline (reference sequence). The CDR3 is 16 amino acids. V shed 6 bases and J shed 7 bases, with 22 bases lying between them. Here the CDR3 reads CASRRGAGAEKQPQHF. Here the CDR3 DNA reads TGTGCCAGCAGGAGAGGGGCAGGGGCGGAAAAGCAGCCCCAGCATTTT.

This clonotype was seen at least ten times. The chain is built from TRBV28 and TRBJ2-5, with D uncertain. The germline V gene encodes CDR1 MDHEN and CDR2 SYDVKM. This CDR3 is 12 amino acids long. V was pared by 9 bases and J by 5 bases, with 13 bases between. CDR3 DNA: TGTGCCAGTAGCCCGAAGAAGGAGACCCAGTACTTC. It translates to CASSPKKETQYF.

A word on this clonotype: With a much larger clone just one base away, this may be a read error. This rearrangement joins TRBV10-3 to TRBJ1-6; TRBD1 matches at 9 bases. V was pared by 4 bases and J by 9 bases, with 10 bases of the junction left unmatched. The CDR3 spans 16 residues. Germline-derived CDR1 and CDR2 are ENHRY and SYGVKD. CDR3 sequence (DNA): TGTGCCATCAGTGGGTCCGTGGGACAGGGATTTTCACCCCTCCACTTT. This codes for CAISGSVGQGFSPLHF.

This clonotype was detected only a few times. The genes are TRBV20-1 and TRBJ1-1, with TRBD1 as a possible D gene (5 bases). Deletions cut 3 bases from V and 4 bases from J, with 9 bases between. Germline-derived CDR1 and CDR2 are DFQATT and SNEGSKA (reference sequence). The CDR3 covers 12 residues. The chain's CDR3 is CSAREGSTEAFF. The DNA of the CDR3 is TGCAGTGCTAGGGAGGGGAGCACTGAAGCTTTCTTT.

This clonotype was detected a few times. J is TRBJ2-5 and V is TRBV7-3; 9 nucleotides line up with TRBD2. The closer fit of TRBJ2-7 to the DNA end suggests the J call may be wrong. The length of the CDR3 is 15 residues. Germline-derived CDR1 and CDR2 are SGHTA and FQGTGA. The chain's CDR3 is CASSLTGRGGCEQYF. The CDR3 DNA reads as TGTGCCAGCAGCTTAACGGGGCGGGGGGGCTGCGAGCAGTACTTC.

This sequence joins TRBV7-2 and TRBJ2-1; 7 bases fit TRBD1. V trimming: 3 bases; J trimming: 7 bases; junction bases outside the gene matches: 3. The CDR3 contains 13 residues. Germline V gene data show CDR1 as SGHTA and CDR2 as FQGNSA. DNA of the CDR3: TGTGCCAGCAGCTTGACAGGGTGGAATGAGCAGTTCTTC. Its translation is CASSLTGWNEQFF.

Points on this clonotype: This may be a read error: a much more frequent sequence differs by one nucleotide. The chain carries TRBV6-6 and TRBJ2-3; D is ambiguous. CDR1 is MNHNY and CDR2 is SVGAGI in the germline V gene (reference sequence). The CDR3 loop spans 12 amino acids. The CDR3 here is CASGYSADTQYF. The CDR3 DNA is TGTGCCAGCGGTTACTCAGCGGATACGCAGTATTTT.

This clonotype was recorded a few times. J is TRBJ2-1 and V is TRBV30; 9 bases match TRBD2. J lost 4 bases, V lost 0 bases, and 10 bases had no gene match. CDR1 is GTSNPN, CDR2 SVGIG, per germline (reference sequence). This CDR3 comprises 17 residues. CDR3 coding DNA: TGTGCCTGGAGTGTCCCCCGACTAGCGGAATTGTACAATGAGCAGTTCTTC. This gives the protein CAWSVPRLAELYNEQFF.

Remarks on this clonotype: A much larger clone lies one base from this, so it may be a read error. The rearrangement joins TRBV7-6 to TRBJ1-2, with TRBD1 matching over 8 bases. Looked up from germline, CDR1 is SGHVS and CDR2 is FNYEAQ. The CDR3 loop spans 16 amino acids. CDR3 bases: TGTGCCTGCAGCCCAACCACAGGGGGAATCGACTATGGCTACACCTTC. Protein: CACSPTTGGIDYGYTF.

This clonotype has a handful of counts. The J gene is TRBJ1-2, the V gene TRBV3-1, with D uncertain. CDR3 length: 15 residues. The ends were cut back, 4 bases at V and 2 bases at J, with 14 bases in the middle. In germline, CDR1 is LGHDT, CDR2 YNNKEL (reference sequence). This CDR3 reads CASSLSTLQNYGYTF. The CDR3 DNA reads as TGTGCCAGCAGCCTGTCCACCCTTCAGAACTATGGCTACACCTTC.

The J gene is TRBJ1-5, the V gene TRBV12-3 or TRBV12-4, with 8 bases fitting TRBD1. The CDR3 consists of 16 residues. After removal of 6 bases from V and 2 bases from J, the junction contained 9 bases not matched to a gene. CDR3 nucleotides: TGTGCCAGCAGGAGGGAGACAGGGGCGGGCAATCAGCCCCAGCATTTT. It codes for CASRRETGAGNQPQHF.